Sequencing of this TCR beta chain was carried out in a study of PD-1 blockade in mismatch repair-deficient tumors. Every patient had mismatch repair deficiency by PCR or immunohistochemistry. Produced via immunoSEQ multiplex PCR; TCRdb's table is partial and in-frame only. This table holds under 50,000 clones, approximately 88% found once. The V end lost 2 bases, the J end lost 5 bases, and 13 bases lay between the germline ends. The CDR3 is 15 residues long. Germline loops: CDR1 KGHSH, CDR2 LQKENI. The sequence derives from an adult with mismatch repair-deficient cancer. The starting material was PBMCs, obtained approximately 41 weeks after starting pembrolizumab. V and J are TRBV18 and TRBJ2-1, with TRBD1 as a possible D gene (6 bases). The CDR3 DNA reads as TGTGCCAGCTCACCAAGAGGGGGAGCGAACAATGAGCAGTTCTTC. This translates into CASSPRGGANNEQFF. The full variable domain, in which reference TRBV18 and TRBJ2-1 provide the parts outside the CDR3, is NAGVMQNPRHLVRRRGQEARLRCSPMKGHSHVYWYRQLPEEGLKFMVYLQKENIIDESGMPKERFSAEFPKEGPSILRIQQVVRGDSAAYFCASSPRGGANNEQFFGPGTRLTVL.